The TCR beta chain under discussion was sequenced for a study of blood T cells in healthy people across ages. V trimming: 2 bases; J trimming: 7 bases; junction bases outside the gene matches: 12. There are 17 residues in the CDR3. Germline V gene lookup returns CDR1 DFQATT and CDR2 SNEGSKA (reference sequence). Then a second PCR, running roughly 6 to 11 cycles, was carried out with a sample-barcoded 5' primer and a J-beta primer mix. Each cDNA molecule, via a template-switch adaptor with 12 random nucleotides, was tagged. TCRdb re-called the 5' RACE reads with MiXCR, one entry per CDR3 protein. The sample includes about 1.5 million distinct CDR3 sequences, around 39% of them seen just once.

V is TRBV20-1 and J is TRBJ1-4; 11 bases line up with TRBD1. The sequence was obtained from a young woman in good health. The specimen was blood. The CDR3 here is CSARSGDRGMRGEKLFF. In nucleotides, the CDR3 is TGCAGTGCTAGATCGGGGGACAGGGGGATGAGGGGTGAAAAACTGTTTTTT.